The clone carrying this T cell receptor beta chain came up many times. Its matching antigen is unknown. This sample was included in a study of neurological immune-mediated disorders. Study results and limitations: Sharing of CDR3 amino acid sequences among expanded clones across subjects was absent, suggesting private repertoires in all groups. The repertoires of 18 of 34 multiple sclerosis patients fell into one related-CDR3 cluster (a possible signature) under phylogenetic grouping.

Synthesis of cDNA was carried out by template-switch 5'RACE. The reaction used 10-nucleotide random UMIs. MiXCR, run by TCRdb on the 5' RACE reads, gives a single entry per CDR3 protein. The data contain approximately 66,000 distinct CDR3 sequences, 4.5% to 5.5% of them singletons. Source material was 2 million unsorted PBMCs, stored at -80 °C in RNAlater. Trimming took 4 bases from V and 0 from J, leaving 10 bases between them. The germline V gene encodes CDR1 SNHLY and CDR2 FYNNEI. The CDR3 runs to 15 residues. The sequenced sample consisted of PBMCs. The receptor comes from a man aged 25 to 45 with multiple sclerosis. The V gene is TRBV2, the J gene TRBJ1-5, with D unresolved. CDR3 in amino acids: CASSGEGSSNQPQHF. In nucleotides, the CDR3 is TGTGCCAGCAGTGGGGAAGGGTCTAGCAATCAGCCCCAGCATTTT.